This passage covers 28 T cell receptor beta chains from one sample sequenced in a study of blood T cell repertoires in COVID-19. Sequencing used immunoSEQ multiplex PCR; TCRdb keeps in-frame clones, though not all of them. The data show more than 100,000 clones, nearly 90% seen once. The sequenced material came from peripheral blood. These receptors came from a woman in her sixties with COVID-19, enrolled during active disease.

The V and J genes are TRBV6-2 or TRBV6-3 and TRBJ2-7; no definite D call. Germline-derived CDR1 and CDR2 are MNHEY and SVGEGT. The CDR3 consists of 13 residues. Trimming removed 4 bases from V and 9 bases from J, with 16 bases in between. For the CDR3, the DNA is TGTGCCAGCAGTTTGGTCCCCCCCCGGGTGCAGTACTTC. This codes for CASSLVPPRVQYF.

This rearrangement joins TRBV30 to TRBJ1-1, with D hard to call. CDR1 GTSNPN and CDR2 SVGIG come from the germline V gene (reference sequence). The CDR3 is 13 residues long. Trimming cost V 3 bases and J 3 bases, with 11 bases left between them. This CDR3 reads CAWRTLGYTEAFF. Written as DNA, the CDR3 is TGTGCCTGGAGGACATTAGGATACACTGAAGCTTTCTTT.

In its sample, this clone was seen once. V gene TRBV7-2 combines with J gene TRBJ1-1, with 7 nucleotides matching TRBD1. J was trimmed by 0 bases and V by 6 bases; bases with no gene match: 4. The length of the CDR3 is 14 residues. From germline, CDR1 is SGHTA and CDR2 FQGNSA. The CDR3 DNA sequence: TGTGCCAGCAGACGTACAGGGGTGAACACTGAAGCTTTCTTT. Translating it yields CASRRTGVNTEAFF.

The genes are TRBV25-1 and TRBJ1-2, with D possibly being TRBD1 (5 bases). The CDR3 spans 16 residues. Deletions cut 4 bases from V and 3 bases from J, with 18 bases between. The V gene's germline CDR1 is MGHDK and CDR2 SYGVNS. CDR3 amino acids: CASSGQGSGGYYGYTF. DNA of the CDR3: TGTGCCAGCAGTGGTCAGGGTTCAGGTGGTTACTATGGCTACACCTTC.

The rearrangement joins TRBV21-1 to TRBJ1-3; TRBD1 is the table's D call, not checked against the DNA. TRBV21-1 is described as a pseudogene. The CDR3 runs 18 residues. The CDR3 reads CASSKVWTGAEAGNTIYF. CDR3 in DNA: TGTGCCAGCAGCAAAGTTTGGACAGGAGCAGAGGCTGGAAACACCATATATTTT.

The chain has TRBV5-1 and TRBJ2-7; a weak D match, TRBD1 (6 bases). The V gene's germline CDR1 is SGHRS and CDR2 YFSETQ. V gave up 4 bases and J gave up 5 bases, with 13 bases separating them. The CDR3 is made up of 13 amino acids. The CDR3 nucleotides read TGCGCCAGCAGCCAGACCGGGACACACGAGCAGTACTTC. Translating it yields CASSQTGTHEQYF. The complete variable domain, with remaining parts taken from reference TRBV5-1 and TRBJ2-7, reads KAGVTQTPRYLIKTRGQQVTLSCSPISGHRSVSWYQQTPGQGLQFLFEYFSETQRNKGNFPGRFSGRQFSNSRSEMNVSTLELGDSALYLCASSQTGTHEQYFGPGTRLTVT.

This chain links TRBV11-1 with TRBJ1-1; D may be TRBD1 (5 bases). The CDR3 spans 14 residues. The germline V gene encodes CDR1 SGHAT and CDR2 FQDESV (reference sequence). With 5 bases removed from V and 1 base from J, the gap between germline ends came to 11 bases. CDR3 coding DNA: TGTGCCAGCAGCGCGGGACTCTGGAACACTGAAGCTTTCTTT. Amino acids: CASSAGLWNTEAFF.

The chain carries TRBV5-1 and TRBJ2-7; 7 nucleotides agree with TRBD1. The CDR3 totals 15 residues. Germline V gene lookup returns CDR1 SGHRS and CDR2 YFSETQ. V lost 4 bases and J lost 4; bases outside the gene matches: 11. CDR3: CASSERQGWRYEQYF. CDR3 sequence (DNA): TGCGCCAGCAGCGAAAGACAGGGTTGGAGGTACGAGCAGTACTTC.

This chain joins TRBV4-3 and TRBJ1-4; a weak D match, TRBD1 (5 bases). V dropped 4 bases and J dropped 12 bases, with 18 bases sitting between them. Germline CDR1 is LGHNA and CDR2 is YSLEER. The CDR3 length is 14 residues. CDR3 region: CASSLRTWGQELFF. DNA for the CDR3: TGCGCCAGCAGCCTTAGAACATGGGGCCAGGAACTGTTTTTT.

V usage is TRBV20-1 and J usage is TRBJ1-1; D gene unclear. The CDR3 loop spans 11 amino acids. Trimming removed 2 bases at V and 1 base at J, with 2 bases between. Germline CDR1 DFQATT, CDR2 SNEGSKA (reference sequence). The chain's CDR3 is CSARQNTEAFF. The CDR3 bases are TGCAGTGCTAGACAGAACACTGAAGCTTTCTTT.

The V and J genes are TRBV24-1 and TRBJ2-2; TRBD1 agrees at 9 bases. The trim removed 8 bases at V and 5 bases at J, leaving 8 bases unmatched. CDR1 and CDR2 from the germline V gene are KGHDR and SFDVKD. The CDR3 has 15 amino acids. The CDR3 loop is CATIRDRDETGELFF. The CDR3 DNA reads as TGTGCCACCATCAGGGACAGGGACGAAACCGGGGAGCTGTTTTTT.

This rearrangement joins TRBV25-1 to TRBJ2-7, with 9 nucleotides matching TRBD1. CDR3 length: 15 amino acids. CDR1 is MGHDK, CDR2 SYGVNS, per germline. The trim removed 6 bases at V and 2 bases at J, leaving 8 bases unmatched. The CDR3 loop reads CASSPRRTGAYEQYF. CDR3 DNA sequence: TGTGCCAGCAGCCCCCGACGGACAGGGGCCTACGAGCAGTACTTC.

This clone has just one count. V and J are TRBV5-1 and TRBJ2-7, with a weak D call TRBD1 (6 bases). The CDR3 has 15 amino acids. V lost 5 bases, J lost 2 bases, and 17 bases lay in between. The germline V gene has CDR1 SGHRS and CDR2 YFSETQ. The CDR3 DNA reads as TGCGCCAGCAGGGTAGCGTACAGGGTGACCTACGAGCAGTACTTC. Amino acid sequence: CASRVAYRVTYEQYF.

The genes are TRBV4-2 and TRBJ2-1, with 7 bases matching TRBD2. The germline V gene encodes CDR1 LGHNA and CDR2 YNFKEQ. V trimming: 2 bases; J trimming: 7 bases; junction bases outside the gene matches: 5. This CDR3 has 14 amino acids. The DNA for the CDR3 is TGTGCCAGCAGCCAAACCGGACTAGGAAATGAGCAGTTCTTC. Protein sequence: CASSQTGLGNEQFF.

This chain links TRBV5-1 with TRBJ2-3; 7 bases are shared with TRBD1. CDR3 length: 15 residues. Germline V gives CDR1 SGHRS, CDR2 YFSETQ. J gave up 2 bases and V 4 bases, and 7 bases lay outside the gene matches. The CDR3 spells CASSLTGNPTDTQYF. The CDR3 DNA sequence: TGCGCCAGCAGCCTGACAGGGAACCCCACAGATACGCAGTATTTT.

This chain connects TRBV6-5 to TRBJ2-1, with 7 bases fitting TRBD1. Germline V gene sequence: CDR1 MNHEY, CDR2 SVGAGI. This CDR3 comprises 15 residues. The ends lost 5 bases at V and 0 bases at J; junction bases unmatched: 4. The CDR3 loop reads CASSIQGISYNEQFF. The CDR3, as DNA: TGTGCCAGCAGTATACAGGGGATCTCCTACAATGAGCAGTTCTTC.

This clone was detected a few times. V and J are TRBV5-6 and TRBJ1-5; 10 nucleotides align to TRBD1. The V gene's germline CDR1 is SGHDT and CDR2 YYEEEE. V gave up 2 bases and J gave up 4 bases; unmatched junction bases: 9. The CDR3 runs 17 residues. CDR3 loop: CASSFGTGVHGNQPQHF. CDR3 DNA sequence: TGTGCCAGCAGCTTCGGGACAGGGGTGCATGGGAATCAGCCCCAGCATTTT.

This sequence joins TRBV9 and TRBJ2-5, with 7 nucleotides matching TRBD1. The V segment lost 0 bases and the J segment 5 bases; nucleotides outside the gene matches: 13. Germline V gives CDR1 SGDLS, CDR2 YYNGEE. The CDR3 has 17 amino acids. CDR3 bases: TGTGCCAGCAGCGTAGGAGGGGGCCAGGGTAGTGGCGAGACCCAGTACTTC. Protein: CASSVGGGQGSGETQYF.

This clone was recorded only once. This sequence joins TRBV15 and TRBJ2-7, with D possibly matching TRBD1 (6 bases). The germline gives CDR1 LNHNV, CDR2 YYDKDF (reference sequence). V dropped 0 bases and J dropped 6 bases, with 12 bases sitting between them. This CDR3 spans 14 amino acids. The CDR3 DNA reads as TGTGCCACCAGCAGAGATTTACAGGGCGCCGAGCAGTACTTC. This codes for CATSRDLQGAEQYF.

The chain has TRBV19 and TRBJ1-6; no clear D. Germline loops: CDR1 LNHDA, CDR2 SQIVND (reference sequence). The germline V and J ends were trimmed by 9 bases and 10 bases, with 19 bases remaining between them. The CDR3 is 14 amino acids. The CDR3 loop is CASKVREGYSPLHF. The CDR3 region has the DNA TGTGCCAGCAAGGTCCGGGAAGGATACTCACCCCTCCACTTT.

The chain combines TRBV18 with TRBJ1-1; no definite D call. Germline lookup yields CDR1 KGHSH and CDR2 LQKENI. There are 13 residues in the CDR3. V lost 4 bases and J 5 bases, leaving 11 bases between the germline ends. The CDR3 coding sequence is TGTGCCAGCTCACAGGGTTCGGGGACTGAAGCTTTCTTT. As protein: CASSQGSGTEAFF.

The chain has TRBV7-9 and TRBJ1-1; no clear D gene. The V end lost 4 bases, the J end lost 0 bases, and 6 bases lay between the germline ends. There are 13 residues in the CDR3. Per germline, CDR1 SEHNR and CDR2 FQNEAQ (reference sequence). The CDR3 DNA reads TGTGCCAGCAGCTCATTTTTGAACACTGAAGCTTTCTTT. This sequence encodes CASSSFLNTEAFF.

This chain connects TRBV5-5 to TRBJ2-7; D is ambiguous. This CDR3 has 14 residues. Trimming stripped 4 bases from V and 0 bases from J, with 11 bases between. The germline gives CDR1 SGHKS, CDR2 YYEKEE (reference sequence). CDR3 in amino acids: CASSPIQFSYEQYF. The CDR3 region has the DNA TGTGCCAGCAGCCCAATACAGTTCTCCTACGAGCAGTACTTC.

This clone was counted a single time. The chain combines TRBV4-2 with TRBJ2-2; no clear D gene. V lost 4 bases and J 5 bases, leaving 14 bases between the germline ends. The germline V gene has CDR1 LGHNA and CDR2 YNFKEQ. CDR3 size: 15 residues. The CDR3 DNA follows: TGTGCCAGCAGCCCAAGTAACCGAGCGACCGGGGAGCTGTTTTTT. Its protein product is CASSPSNRATGELFF.

The rearrangement joins TRBV5-6 to TRBJ2-7; 10 positions match TRBD1. Per the germline V gene, CDR1 is SGHDT and CDR2 is YYEEEE. V shed 3 bases and J 5 bases; nucleotides not matched to a gene: 8. There are 15 residues in the CDR3. The CDR3 bases are TGTGCCAGCAGCTCCCAGGGACAGGGGTACGACGAGCAGTACTTC. Translated: CASSSQGQGYDEQYF.

V is TRBV11-2 and J is TRBJ1-2, with D possibly being TRBD1 (5 bases). The ends were cut back, 8 bases at V and 2 bases at J, with 9 bases in the middle. This CDR3 spans 12 amino acids. Germline V gives CDR1 SGHAT, CDR2 FQNNGV. CDR3: CASGGVNYGYTF. The CDR3 DNA reads TGTGCCAGCGGGGGGGTGAACTATGGCTACACCTTC.

The chain employs TRBV5-1 and TRBJ1-1; 8 bases are shared with TRBD1. CDR3 length: 16 amino acids. With 6 bases clipped from V and 5 bases from J, the junction kept 15 bases outside the gene matches. The germline gives CDR1 SGHRS, CDR2 YFSETQ. The CDR3 nucleotides read TGCGCCAGCACTAAAGAGACAGGGGTAATGGGGACTGAAGCTTTCTTT. This codes for CASTKETGVMGTEAFF.

The chain is built from TRBV7-9 and TRBJ1-5, with D possibly TRBD1 on 5 matching bases. V was shortened by 5 bases and J by 4 bases, with 21 bases between the two germline ends. The length of the CDR3 is 17 residues. In germline, CDR1 is SEHNR, CDR2 FQNEAQ (reference sequence). The CDR3 sequence: CASSRLEGGAGNQPQHF. CDR3 bases: TGTGCCAGCAGCCGCCTGGAGGGCGGGGCGGGAAATCAGCCCCAGCATTTT.